The source of this T cell receptor beta chain is a study of response to subunit inactivated influenza vaccine. Whole-study findings and limits: Authors suggested each seasonal influenza vaccination recruits few new T cells.

TCRdb redid the calling of the RT-PCR reads with MiXCR, one entry per CDR3 protein. The data show approximately 700,000 distinct CDR3 sequences, with around 16% seen just once and around a tenth held by the top ten. A few counts support this clonotype. Its antigen is currently unknown. The V end lost 3 bases, the J end lost 4 bases, and 12 bases lay between the germline ends. CDR3 length: 14 residues. From germline, CDR1 is LNHDA and CDR2 SQIVND (reference sequence). The chain combines TRBV19 with TRBJ1-1, with a tentative D call TRBD1 (6 bases). The TCR originated in a man aged 45-65 years who received an inactivated influenza vaccine. Specimen: PBMCs from blood, collected 11 to 12 days after vaccination. The CDR3 protein is CASSIGGLGTEAFF. In DNA, the CDR3 is TGTGCCAGTAGTATTGGGGGGCTGGGCACTGAAGCTTTCTTT.